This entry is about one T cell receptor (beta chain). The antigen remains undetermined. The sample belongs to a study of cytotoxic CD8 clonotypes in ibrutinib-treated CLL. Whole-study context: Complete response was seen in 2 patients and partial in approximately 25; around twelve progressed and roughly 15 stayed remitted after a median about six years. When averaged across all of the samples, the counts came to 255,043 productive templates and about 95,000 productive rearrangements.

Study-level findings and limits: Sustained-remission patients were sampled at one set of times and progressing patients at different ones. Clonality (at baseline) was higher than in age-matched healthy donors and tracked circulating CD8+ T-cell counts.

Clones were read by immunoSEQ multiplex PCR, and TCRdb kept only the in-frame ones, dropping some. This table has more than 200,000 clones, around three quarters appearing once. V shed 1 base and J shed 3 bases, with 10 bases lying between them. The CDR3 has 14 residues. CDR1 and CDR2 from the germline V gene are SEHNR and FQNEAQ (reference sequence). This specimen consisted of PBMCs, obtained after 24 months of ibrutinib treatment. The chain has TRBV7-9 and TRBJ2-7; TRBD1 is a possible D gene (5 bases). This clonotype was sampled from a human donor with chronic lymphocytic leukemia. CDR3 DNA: TGTGCCAGCAGCTTAGGGGGCCACCACTACGAGCAGTACTTC. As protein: CASSLGGHHYEQYF.